A selection of T cell receptor beta chains follows, all from one sample in a study of regulatory T cells in long-lasting Graves disease. TCRdb redid the calling of the multiplex PCR reads with MiXCR, one entry per CDR3 protein. Here the sample spans around 240,000 distinct CDR3 sequences, about 17% being singletons. The same data also contributed to another study, on T cells in Graves' hyperthyroidism and ophthalmopathy.

This sample comprised peripheral blood mononuclear cells (PBMCs), obtained at new diagnosis, from a patient treated with antithyroid drugs. The receptors were sampled from a woman aged 25 to 39 with Graves disease. CDR3s include the opening cysteine and the closing phenylalanine or tryptophan. Each record gives: V gene, D gene, J gene, clone size, CDR3 DNA, CDR3 protein. D genes are given only for firm matches. Some rows mark clone size as missing; the rest say once, few, many or name a class of expanded clone.

v_call: TRBV10-3; d_call: TRBD1; j_call: TRBJ2-7; clone_size: many; cdr3_nt: TGTGCCATCAGCCCCGACAGGGCGGACGAGCAGTACTTC; cdr3_aa: CAISPDRADEQYF
v_call: TRBV29-1; d_call: TRBD2; j_call: TRBJ2-5; clone_size: many; cdr3_nt: TGCAGCACAACCGGGGGGGCGATCCAAGAGACCCAGTACTTC; cdr3_aa: CSTTGGAIQETQYF
v_call: TRBV20-1; d_call: TRBD1; j_call: TRBJ1-2; clone_size: many; cdr3_nt: TGCAGTGCTAGGGTCAGGGGGTATGGCTACACCTTC; cdr3_aa: CSARVRGYGYTF
v_call: TRBV6-1; d_call: .; j_call: TRBJ2-7; clone_size: many; cdr3_nt: TGTGCCAGCAGTGAAGTGGAGCTATACTCCTACGAGCAGTACTTC; cdr3_aa: CASSEVELYSYEQYF
v_call: TRBV4-1; d_call: .; j_call: TRBJ2-3; clone_size: .; cdr3_nt: TGCGCCAGCAGCCAGGAGACAGCTGGGGCAGATACGCAGTATTTT; cdr3_aa: CASSQETAGADTQYF
v_call: TRBV15; d_call: TRBD1; j_call: TRBJ2-7; clone_size: many; cdr3_nt: TGTGCCACCAGCAGGGACAGGGGCGGCTACGAGCAGTACTTC; cdr3_aa: CATSRDRGGYEQYF
v_call: TRBV7-9; d_call: TRBD1; j_call: TRBJ2-7; clone_size: many; cdr3_nt: TGTGCCAGCAGCTTCGGGACAGGGCTCTCCTACGAGCAGTACTTC; cdr3_aa: CASSFGTGLSYEQYF
v_call: TRBV12-5; d_call: .; j_call: TRBJ1-5; clone_size: many; cdr3_nt: TGTGCTAGTGGCAACAGTGGTGGTCAGCCCCAGCATTTT; cdr3_aa: CASGNSGGQPQHF
v_call: TRBV7-3; d_call: .; j_call: TRBJ1-4; clone_size: .; cdr3_nt: TGTGCCAGCAGCTTAACGGGCAGCCCGGATGAAAAACTGTTTTTT; cdr3_aa: CASSLTGSPDEKLFF
v_call: TRBV12-3/TRBV12-4; d_call: TRBD2; j_call: TRBJ2-3; clone_size: many; cdr3_nt: TGTGCCAGCAGTAGACTAGCGGGGATGACAGATACGCAGTATTTT; cdr3_aa: CASSRLAGMTDTQYF
v_call: TRBV7-9; d_call: .; j_call: TRBJ2-3; clone_size: many; cdr3_nt: TGTGCCAGCAGTAAAATGGGTCAATGGAAAGATACGCAGTATTTT; cdr3_aa: CASSKMGQWKDTQYF
v_call: TRBV18; d_call: TRBD1; j_call: TRBJ2-1; clone_size: many; cdr3_nt: TGTGCCAGCTCATCGAGACAGGGGATCAATGAGCAGTTCTTC; cdr3_aa: CASSSRQGINEQFF
v_call: TRBV4-1; d_call: .; j_call: TRBJ1-2; clone_size: many; cdr3_nt: TGCGCCAGCAGCCAAGGCAGGAAGGGACTTGGCTACACCTTC; cdr3_aa: CASSQGRKGLGYTF
v_call: TRBV18; d_call: .; j_call: TRBJ2-3; clone_size: many; cdr3_nt: TGTGCCAGCTCACCAGATACAGATACGCAGTATTTT; cdr3_aa: CASSPDTDTQYF
v_call: TRBV6-5; d_call: .; j_call: TRBJ1-2; clone_size: many; cdr3_nt: TGTGCCAGCAGTTACTCGACGTTCGTCCGGGGGGTACAGGATGGCTACACCTTC; cdr3_aa: CASSYSTFVRGVQDGYTF
v_call: TRBV7-9; d_call: TRBD1; j_call: TRBJ2-7; clone_size: many; cdr3_nt: TGTGCCAGCAGCTTACCAGGGGGCGAGGGCGAGCAGTACTTC; cdr3_aa: CASSLPGGEGEQYF